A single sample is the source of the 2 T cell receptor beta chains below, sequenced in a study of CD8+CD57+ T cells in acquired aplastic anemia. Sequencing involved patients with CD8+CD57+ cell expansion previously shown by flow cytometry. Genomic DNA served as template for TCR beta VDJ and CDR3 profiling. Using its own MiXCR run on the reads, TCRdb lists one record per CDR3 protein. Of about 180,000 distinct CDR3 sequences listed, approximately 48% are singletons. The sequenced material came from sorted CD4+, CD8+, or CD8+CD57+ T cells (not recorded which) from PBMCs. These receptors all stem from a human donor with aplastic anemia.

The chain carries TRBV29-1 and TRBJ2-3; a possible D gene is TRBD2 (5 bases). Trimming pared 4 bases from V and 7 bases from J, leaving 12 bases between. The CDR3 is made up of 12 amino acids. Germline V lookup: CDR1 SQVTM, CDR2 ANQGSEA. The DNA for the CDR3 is TGCAGCGTTGTCCATGGCGGGCATACGCAGTATTTT. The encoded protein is CSVVHGGHTQYF.

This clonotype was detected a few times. The CDR3 region has the DNA TGCAGCGTTGTTCGGAAGTTGAACACTGAAGCTTTCTTT. Its translation is CSVVRKLNTEAFF. V gene TRBV29-1 combines with J gene TRBJ1-1; D is uncertain. The germline V gene encodes CDR1 SQVTM and CDR2 ANQGSEA. The CDR3 runs to 13 residues. V lost 4 bases to trimming and J lost 0 bases, with 9 bases between them.